Described below is a single T cell receptor (beta chain) sequence and its context. This clonotype was detected only a few times. No cognate antigen has been identified for it. Base-call qualities are not available, and no considerably larger clone is one nucleotide away. Libraries were prepared through multiplex PCR. Reads for this sample came from an Illumina HiSeq 2500. TCRbeta libraries were constructed through three rounds of nested PCR with primers (Table S4) according to protocols modified from ARM-PCR. Before sequencing, PCR products in the 200-500 bp range were cut out of the gel and cleaned up using the QIAquick gel extraction kit. In the original analysis: Trimmomatic was used to clean the reads, FLASH was used to merge the reads into complete CDR3 sequences, and MiTCR was used to assign the reads to V(D)J germline segments. Clonal diversity was calculated as the inverse Simpson's index using VDJtools. Productive reads were defined as in-frame sequences without a premature stop codon. TCRdb applied fastp at Q25 and MiXCR to the public reads, then kept only in-frame beta chains. Identical CDR3 protein sequences are pooled into one entry, listed with their most common genes and DNA. These V and J calls rely on TCRdb rather than the paper's analysis. Counted in this sample were some 200,000 distinct CDR3 sequences; 60% to 75% of them appeared once. Less than 25% of the sample is taken by the ten largest.

Bulk unsorted tissue served as the source for RNA extraction, and RNA quality was assessed using a NanoDrop ND-1000 and an Agilent 2100. All donors had newly diagnosed lung cancer, had not received prior chemotherapy, and were admitted for thoracic surgery in China between August and November 2014. Anyone who had undergone radiotherapy or chemotherapy before, or who had another cancer at the same time, was left out of the study. Surgical tissue pieces of about 1-2.1 cm3 were preserved in RNAlater solution and stored at -80 °C until use. The data originate from a study of tumor and adjacent non-tumor tissue in lung cancer (dated by TCRdb to the late 2010s). Background on the whole study: By cancer type, the cohort comprised 12 adenocarcinoma patients, 2 squamous cell carcinoma patients and 1 small cell lung cancer patient. For each patient, one tumor sample and one normal lung sample were taken, giving under 35 paired specimens that underwent TCRbeta CDR3 sequencing. The study compared bulk TCRbeta repertoires from lung tumor tissue and matched distant non-tumor lung tissue of some 14 lung cancer patients. The approximately 15 patients were aged about 31 to 85 years, included about 10 men and 5 women, and had TNM stage I to III disease. A total of 95 million to 150 million productive TCRbeta reads were generated by sequencing, corresponding to an average of around 4 million reads per sample. Study-level results and caveats: Significantly higher TCR diversity was found in younger patients, and higher tumor TCR diversity was associated with shorter overall and disease-free survival. Only around 16 patients were in the cohort, and the authors stated that larger samples and more detailed clinical data are needed. In normal lung, the top 100 clones accounted for a significantly larger cumulative share of the repertoire than in tumor tissue. Peripheral blood was not sequenced, so blood TCRbeta repertoires in these lung cancer patients were not examined. Tumor tissue showed significantly greater TCR diversity (inverse Simpson) than normal lung tissue (roughly 390 vs 170, P = 0.0075, Mann-Whitney U test). The methods do not name the sequencing platform or mention unique molecular identifiers.

V is cut by 6 bases and J by 3 bases, and the space between the germline ends is 13 bases. The germline V gene gives CDR1 as MNHEY and CDR2 as SVGAGI. Measured from the cysteine to the phenylalanine, the CDR3 is 14 residues long. CDR3 DNA only is kept here, 42 bases in frame from base 1. This clonotype was sampled from a man aged 55-75 years with non-small cell lung cancer. Sequencing input: lung tumor tissue. This receptor chain uses TRBV6-5 and TRBJ2-3; TRBD1 is a possible D gene, resting on 6 matching bases. The DNA is as follows: TGTGCCAGCAGAGGACAGTGGGGAACAGATACGCAGTATTTT. This encodes CASRGQWGTDTQYF.